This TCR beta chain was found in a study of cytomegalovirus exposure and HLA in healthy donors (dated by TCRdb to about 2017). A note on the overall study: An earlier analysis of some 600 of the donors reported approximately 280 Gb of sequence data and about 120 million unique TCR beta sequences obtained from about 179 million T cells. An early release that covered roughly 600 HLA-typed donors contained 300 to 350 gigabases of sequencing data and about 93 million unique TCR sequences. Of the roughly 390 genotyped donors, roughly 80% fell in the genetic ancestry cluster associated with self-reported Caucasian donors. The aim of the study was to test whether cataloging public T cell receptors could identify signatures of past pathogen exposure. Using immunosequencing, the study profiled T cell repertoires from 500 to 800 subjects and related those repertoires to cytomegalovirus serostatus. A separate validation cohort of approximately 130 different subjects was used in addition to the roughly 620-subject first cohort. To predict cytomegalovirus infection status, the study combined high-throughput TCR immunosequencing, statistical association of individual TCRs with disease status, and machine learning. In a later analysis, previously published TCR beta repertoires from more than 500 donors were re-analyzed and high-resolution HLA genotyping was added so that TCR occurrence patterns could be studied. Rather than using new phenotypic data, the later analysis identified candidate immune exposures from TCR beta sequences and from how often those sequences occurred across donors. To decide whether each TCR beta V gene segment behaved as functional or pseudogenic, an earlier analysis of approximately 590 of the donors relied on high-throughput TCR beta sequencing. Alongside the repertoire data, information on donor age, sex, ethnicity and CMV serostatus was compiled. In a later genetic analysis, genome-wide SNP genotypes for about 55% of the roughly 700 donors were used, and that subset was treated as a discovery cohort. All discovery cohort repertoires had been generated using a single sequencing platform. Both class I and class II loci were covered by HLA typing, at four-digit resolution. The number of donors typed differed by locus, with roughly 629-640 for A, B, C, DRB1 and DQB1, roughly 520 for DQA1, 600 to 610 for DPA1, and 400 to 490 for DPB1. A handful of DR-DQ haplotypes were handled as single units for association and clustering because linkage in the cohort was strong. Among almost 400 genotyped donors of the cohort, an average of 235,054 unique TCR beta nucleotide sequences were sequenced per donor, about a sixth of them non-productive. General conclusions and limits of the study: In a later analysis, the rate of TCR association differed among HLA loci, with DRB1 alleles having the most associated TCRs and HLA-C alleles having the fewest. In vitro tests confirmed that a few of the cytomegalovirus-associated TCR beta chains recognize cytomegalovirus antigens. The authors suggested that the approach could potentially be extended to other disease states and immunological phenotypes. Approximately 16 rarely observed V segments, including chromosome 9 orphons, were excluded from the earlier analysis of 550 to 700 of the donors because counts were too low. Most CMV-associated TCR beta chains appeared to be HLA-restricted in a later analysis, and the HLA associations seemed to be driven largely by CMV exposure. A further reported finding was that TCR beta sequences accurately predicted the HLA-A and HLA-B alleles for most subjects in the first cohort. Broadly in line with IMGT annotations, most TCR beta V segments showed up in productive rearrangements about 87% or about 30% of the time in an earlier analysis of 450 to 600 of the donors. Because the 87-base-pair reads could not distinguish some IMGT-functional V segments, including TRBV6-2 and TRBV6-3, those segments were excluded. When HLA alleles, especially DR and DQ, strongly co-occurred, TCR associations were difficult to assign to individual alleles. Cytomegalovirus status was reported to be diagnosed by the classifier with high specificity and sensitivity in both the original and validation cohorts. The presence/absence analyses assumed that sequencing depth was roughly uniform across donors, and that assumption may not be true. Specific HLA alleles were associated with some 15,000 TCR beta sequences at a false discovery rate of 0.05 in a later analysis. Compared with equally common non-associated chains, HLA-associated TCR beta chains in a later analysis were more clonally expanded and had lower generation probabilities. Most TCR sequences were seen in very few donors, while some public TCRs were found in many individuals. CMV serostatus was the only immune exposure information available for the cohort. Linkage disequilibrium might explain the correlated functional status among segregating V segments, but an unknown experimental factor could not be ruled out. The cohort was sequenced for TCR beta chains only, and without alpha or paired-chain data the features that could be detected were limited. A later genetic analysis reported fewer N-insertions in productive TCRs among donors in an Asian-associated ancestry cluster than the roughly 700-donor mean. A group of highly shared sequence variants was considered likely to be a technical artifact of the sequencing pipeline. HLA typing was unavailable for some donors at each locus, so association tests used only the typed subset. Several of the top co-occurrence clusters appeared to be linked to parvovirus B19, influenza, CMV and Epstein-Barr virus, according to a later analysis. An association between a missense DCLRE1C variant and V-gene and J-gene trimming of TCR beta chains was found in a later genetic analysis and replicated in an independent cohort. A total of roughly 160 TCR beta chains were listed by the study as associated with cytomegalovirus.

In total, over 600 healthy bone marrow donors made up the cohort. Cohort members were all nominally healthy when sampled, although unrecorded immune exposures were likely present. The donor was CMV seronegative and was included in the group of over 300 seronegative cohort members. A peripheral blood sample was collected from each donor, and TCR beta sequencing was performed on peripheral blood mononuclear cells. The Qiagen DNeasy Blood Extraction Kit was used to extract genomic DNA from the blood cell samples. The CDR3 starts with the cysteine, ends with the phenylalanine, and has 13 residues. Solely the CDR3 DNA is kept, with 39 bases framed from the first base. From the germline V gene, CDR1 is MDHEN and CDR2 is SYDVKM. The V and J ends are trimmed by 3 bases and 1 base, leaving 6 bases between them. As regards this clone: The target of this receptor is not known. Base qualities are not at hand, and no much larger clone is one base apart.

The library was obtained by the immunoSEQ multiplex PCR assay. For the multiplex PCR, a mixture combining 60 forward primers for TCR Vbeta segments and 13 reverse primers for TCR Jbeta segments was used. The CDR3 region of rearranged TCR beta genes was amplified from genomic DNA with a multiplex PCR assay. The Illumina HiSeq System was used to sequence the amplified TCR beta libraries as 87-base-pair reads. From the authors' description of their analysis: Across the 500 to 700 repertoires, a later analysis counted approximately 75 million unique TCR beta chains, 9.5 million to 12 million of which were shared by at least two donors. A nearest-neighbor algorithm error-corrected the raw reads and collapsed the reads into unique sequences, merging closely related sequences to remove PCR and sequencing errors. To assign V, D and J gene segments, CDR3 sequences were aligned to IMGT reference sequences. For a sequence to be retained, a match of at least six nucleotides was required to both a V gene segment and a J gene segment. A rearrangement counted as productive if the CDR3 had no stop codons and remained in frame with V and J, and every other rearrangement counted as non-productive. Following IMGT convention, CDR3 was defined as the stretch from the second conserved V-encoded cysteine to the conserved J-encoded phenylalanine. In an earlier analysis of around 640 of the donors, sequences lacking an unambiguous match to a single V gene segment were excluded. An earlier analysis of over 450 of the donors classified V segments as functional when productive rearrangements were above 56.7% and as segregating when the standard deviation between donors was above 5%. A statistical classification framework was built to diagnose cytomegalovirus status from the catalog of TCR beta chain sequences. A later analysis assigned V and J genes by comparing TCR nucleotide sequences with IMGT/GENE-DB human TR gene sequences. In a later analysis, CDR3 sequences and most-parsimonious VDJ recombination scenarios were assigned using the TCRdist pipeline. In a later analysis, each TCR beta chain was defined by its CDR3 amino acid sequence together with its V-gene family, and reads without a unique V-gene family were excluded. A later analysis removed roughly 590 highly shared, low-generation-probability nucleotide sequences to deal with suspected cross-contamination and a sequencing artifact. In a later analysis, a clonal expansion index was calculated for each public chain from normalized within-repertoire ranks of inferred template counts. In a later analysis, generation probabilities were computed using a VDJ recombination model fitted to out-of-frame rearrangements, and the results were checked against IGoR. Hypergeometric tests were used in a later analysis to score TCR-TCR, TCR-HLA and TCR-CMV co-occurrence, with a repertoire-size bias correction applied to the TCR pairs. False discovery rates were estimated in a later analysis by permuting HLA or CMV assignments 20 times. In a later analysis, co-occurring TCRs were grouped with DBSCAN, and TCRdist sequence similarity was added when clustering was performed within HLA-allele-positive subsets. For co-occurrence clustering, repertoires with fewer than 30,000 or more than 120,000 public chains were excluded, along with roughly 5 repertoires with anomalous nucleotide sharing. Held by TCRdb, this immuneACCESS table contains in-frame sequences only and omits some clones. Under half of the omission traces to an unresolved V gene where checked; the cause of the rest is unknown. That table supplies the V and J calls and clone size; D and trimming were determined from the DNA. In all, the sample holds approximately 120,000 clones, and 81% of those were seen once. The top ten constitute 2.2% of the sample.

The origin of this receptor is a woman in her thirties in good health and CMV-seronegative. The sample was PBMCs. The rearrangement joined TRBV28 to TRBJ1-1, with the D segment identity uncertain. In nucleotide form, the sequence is TGTGCCAGCAGTTTGCGACAGAACACTGAAGCTTTCTTT. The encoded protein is CASSLRQNTEAFF.